The source of this T cell receptor beta chain is a study of human T cells and chemical hapten exposure. The wider study: All through the roughly 25-week study, the scalp of each patient received diphenylcyclopropenone doses weekly.

General observations from the study: Donor immune responses may differ from healthy people's, since all donors had alopecia.

Time point reported: pre-sensitization, week 0. Treatment: therapeutic diphenylcyclopropenone sensitization with weekly scalp DPC. Total RNA extraction was carried out from unfractionated whole blood. Donors were 18 to 70-year-old alopecia patients suitable for DPC. Note on this clonotype: Antigen unknown.

Per the authors' pipeline: A per-sample median of 95,638 TCRs was observed, with counts ranging from roughly 20,000 to 700,000. MiXCR, run by TCRdb on the RACE reads, gives a single entry per CDR3 protein. Here the V and J calls rest on TCRdb's processing, not on the authors' analysis. The data show tens of thousands of distinct CDR3 sequences, less than 15% seen once. The material sequenced was whole blood, taken in connection with sensitization to the hapten diphenylcyclopropenone (DPC). The clonotype originates from a woman aged 35 to 49 with alopecia areata. Some clones in this sample may be carry-over from other donors' samples.

The CDR3 region is CATTLRTGVTQYF. CDR3 nucleotide sequence: TGTGCCACCACATTACGGACAGGGGTGACGCAGTATTTT. The rearrangement uses TRBV15 and TRBJ2-3, with 9 nucleotides matching TRBD1. Trimming removed 7 bases from V and 9 bases from J; junction bases left unmatched: 8. This CDR3 comprises 13 residues. CDR1 LNHNV and CDR2 YYDKDF come from the germline V gene (reference sequence).